This paragraph covers one T cell receptor (beta chain) sequence. Its antigen is undetermined. The data originate from a study of shared clonotypes between healthy human individuals. Overall study findings and caveats: In contrast to clonotypes shared by all four donors, non-shared clonotypes had lower generation probabilities.

Terminally differentiated effector memory CD45RA+ cells were left out of the naive CD8 fraction, which was CD45RO-negative and positively selected for CCR7. CDR1 is MNHEY, CDR2 SVGAGI, per germline. CDR3 length: 14 amino acids. V was cut by 6 bases and J by 4 bases, with 15 bases left in between. Measured with immunoSEQ multiplex PCR; TCRdb has only the in-frame clones, and not every one. The sample has 2 million or so clones, just under 95% seen once. V usage is TRBV6-5 and J usage is TRBJ1-1; TRBD1 is a possible D gene (6 bases). This receptor was identified in a man younger than 35 in good health. Sequences were obtained from naive CD8+ T cells sorted from blood. CDR3 in amino acids: CASRPTGLGTEAFF. As DNA, the CDR3 is TGTGCCAGCAGGCCCACAGGGCTTGGCACTGAAGCTTTCTTT.